The source of this T cell receptor (beta chain) is a study of T-cell reconstitution after alpha-beta-depleted transplantation in children. Unique molecular identifiers were incorporated into the prepared TCRbeta library. In TCRdb, the PCR reads were re-called with MiXCR into one record per CDR3 protein. The data contain 350,000 to 450,000 distinct CDR3 sequences, around 21% of them singletons. The CDR3 length is 15 residues. V was clipped by 5 bases and J by 1 base, with 9 bases between them. This sample comprised PBMCs from the stem cell graft donor, obtained from the stem cell graft. This TCR was recovered from a human donor who donated a stem cell graft to a child with acute myeloid leukemia. V gene TRBV12-3 or TRBV12-4 combines with J gene TRBJ1-6; D is unclear. The CDR3 region has the DNA TGTGCCAGCAGTAACCGGGGATCCTATAATTCACCCCTCCACTTT. Translating it yields CASSNRGSYNSPLHF.